This TCR beta chain was identified during a study of CXCR3-negative and CXCR3-positive naive CD8 T cells. Study results and limitations: Memory CD8+ cells showed much lower diversity, while both naive subsets displayed comparably high diversity. Relative to CXCR3-negative naive cells, CXCR3-positive naive cells had more hydrophobic TRB CDR3s. Naive CXCR3-negative and CXCR3-positive cells had similar TRBV-TRBJ usage; memory differed. The majority of assays used fresh PBMCs, and CXCR3 expression partially decreased after cryopreservation.

The germline CDR1 and CDR2 sequences are SQVTM and ANQGSEA. This CDR3 spans 14 amino acids. Concerning this clonotype: What it binds is not known.

Libraries of TRB cDNA were made by 5' RACE and carried UMIs. Reprocessing the 5' RACE reads, TCRdb reports a single entry for every CDR3 protein and omits DNA. This sample lists 110,000 or so distinct CDR3 sequences; its ten largest clones have 0.36%. This clonotype was sampled from a human donor in good health. Some clones in this sample may be carry-over from other donors' samples. The rearrangement links TRBV29-1 to TRBJ2-3; TCRdb's D call, TRBD1, is unchecked because there is no DNA. The specimen sequenced was naive CXCR3+ CD8+ T cells from blood. Documented subset: CD45RO-CCR7+CD27+CD95- naive CD8+ T cells expressing CXCR3 (TNR3+). The CDR3 loop is CSVVWGRVTDTQYF.